This TCR beta chain stems from a study of chemoradiotherapy in HPV16-positive cancers. There are 17 residues in the CDR3. Germline V gives CDR1 SGHRS, CDR2 YFSETQ. V lost 6 bases to trimming and J lost 10 bases, with 32 bases between them. Generated by immunoSEQ multiplex PCR, the TCRdb table keeps only in-frame clones and is missing some. Of about 35,000 clones in the sample, about 92% are singletons; the top ten hold roughly 3.6%. The sequence came from a human donor with HPV-associated anogenital cancer. The chain links TRBV5-1 to TRBJ2-7, with D uncertain. The input for sequencing was blood, taken from a patient who underwent chemoradiotherapy. CDR3 region: CASNNNPPLVRLPNQYF. In nucleotides, the CDR3 is TGCGCCAGCAACAATAACCCCCCCTTGGTACGTCTCCCCAATCAGTACTTC.